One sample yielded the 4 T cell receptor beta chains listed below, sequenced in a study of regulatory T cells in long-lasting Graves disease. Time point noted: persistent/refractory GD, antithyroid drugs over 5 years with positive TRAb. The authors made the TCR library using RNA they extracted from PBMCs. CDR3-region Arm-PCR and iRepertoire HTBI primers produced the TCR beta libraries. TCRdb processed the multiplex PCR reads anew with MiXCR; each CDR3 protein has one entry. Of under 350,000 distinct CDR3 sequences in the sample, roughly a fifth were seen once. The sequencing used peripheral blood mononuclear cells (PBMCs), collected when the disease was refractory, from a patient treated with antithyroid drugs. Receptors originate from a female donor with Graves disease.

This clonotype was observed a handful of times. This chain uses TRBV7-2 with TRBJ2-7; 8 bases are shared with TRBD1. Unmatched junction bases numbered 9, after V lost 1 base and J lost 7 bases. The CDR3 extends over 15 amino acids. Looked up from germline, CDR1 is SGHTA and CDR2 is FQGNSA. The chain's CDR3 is CASSLEYRGAGEQYF. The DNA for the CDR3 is TGTGCCAGCAGCTTAGAGTACAGGGGGGCTGGTGAGCAGTACTTC.

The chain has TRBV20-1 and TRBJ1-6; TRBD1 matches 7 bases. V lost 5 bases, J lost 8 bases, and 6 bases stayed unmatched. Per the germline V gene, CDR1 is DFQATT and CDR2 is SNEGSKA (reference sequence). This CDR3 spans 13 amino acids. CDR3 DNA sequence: TGCAGTGCTTTAGACAGGGCCGATTCACCCCTCCACTTT. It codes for CSALDRADSPLHF.

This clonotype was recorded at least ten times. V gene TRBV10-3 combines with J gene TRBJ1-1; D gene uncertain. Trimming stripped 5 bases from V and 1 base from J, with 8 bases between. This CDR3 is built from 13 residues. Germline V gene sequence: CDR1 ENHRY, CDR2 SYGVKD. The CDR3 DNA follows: TGTGCCATCAGTCTGGGGTGGAACACTGAAGCTTTCTTT. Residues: CAISLGWNTEAFF.

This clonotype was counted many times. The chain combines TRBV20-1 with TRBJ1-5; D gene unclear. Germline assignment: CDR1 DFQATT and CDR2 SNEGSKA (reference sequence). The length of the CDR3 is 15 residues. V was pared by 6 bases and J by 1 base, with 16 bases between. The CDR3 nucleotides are TGCAGTGCAGTACTGTCGGTTCAAAGCAATCAGCCCCAGCATTTT. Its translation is CSAVLSVQSNQPQHF.